This record looks at one T cell receptor beta chain sequence and its context. As yet, its antigen is unknown. This sample is part of a study of yellow fever vaccine responses in identical twins. Using its own MiXCR run on the RT-PCR reads, TCRdb lists one record per CDR3 protein. The table shows over 15,000 distinct CDR3 sequences, with roughly 75% occurring only once. This CDR3 contains 13 residues. The germline V gene encodes CDR1 SQVTM and CDR2 ANQGSEA. V lost 7 bases and J lost 4, with 16 bases in between. General observations from the study: The authors reported partly convergent, partly personalized vaccine responses in identical twins.

The chain combines TRBV29-1 with TRBJ1-1; a weak D match, TRBD1 (5 bases). This material consisted of T cells from blood (PBMCs), unsorted or a sorted subset (not recorded which), taken before or after yellow fever vaccination (not recorded which). This receptor was identified in a woman aged 18-29 years who received the yellow fever vaccine. DNA of the CDR3: TGCAGCGGTGCGACAGATTGGGGCACTGAAGCTTTCTTT. Its translation: CSGATDWGTEAFF.